This entry lists 16 T cell receptor beta chains sequenced from one sample in a study of OX40 agonist ivuxolimab in advanced cancers. Profiling relied on immunoSEQ multiplex PCR, and the TCRdb table lists in-frame clones only, not all of them. The repertoire consists of over 100,000 clones, with more than 80% occurring once and the leading ten covering around 0.55%. Sequenced here: CD4+ or CD8+ T cells sorted from blood, sampled in a trial of the OX40 agonist ivuxolimab. These receptors all come from an adult with an advanced solid tumor such as melanoma, head and neck, liver or kidney cancer.

V and J are TRBV6-1 and TRBJ2-1; D possibly corresponds to TRBD2 (5 bases). V was clipped by 8 bases and J by 8 bases, with 10 bases between them. The CDR3 totals 11 residues. Germline assignment: CDR1 MNHNS and CDR2 SASEGT. CDR3 DNA sequence: TGTGCCAGCGATCGGGATCATGAGCAGTTCTTC. It is translated as CASDRDHEQFF.

On this clone: The same CDR3 also results from other DNA sequences found in this sample. The J gene is TRBJ1-6, the V gene TRBV11-2; weak D call: TRBD1 (6 bases). The V gene lost 1 base and the J gene lost 9 bases, with 16 bases spanning the gap. This CDR3 has 16 amino acids. The germline V gene encodes CDR1 SGHAT and CDR2 FQNNGV. CDR3 coding DNA: TGTGCCAGCAGCTTAGTGGGGGGCGCCGGGGGTTCACCCCTCCACTTT. This encodes CASSLVGGAGGSPLHF.

V is TRBV25-1 and J is TRBJ1-4; D unresolved. The V end was cut by 0 bases, the J end by 4 bases, with 15 bases between. CDR1 is MGHDK and CDR2 is SYGVNS in the germline V gene. There are 17 residues in the CDR3. The CDR3 loop reads CASSEYPRGVFNEKLFF. The CDR3 nucleotides read TGTGCCAGCAGTGAATACCCCCGGGGAGTATTTAATGAAAAACTGTTTTTT.

The J gene is TRBJ1-6, the V gene TRBV4-3; tentative D call: TRBD1 (5 bases). This CDR3 has 14 residues. Germline assignment: CDR1 LGHNA and CDR2 YSLEER. The V end was cut by 2 bases, the J end by 7 bases, with 9 bases between. The CDR3 here is CASSQWGSNSPLHF. CDR3 DNA sequence: TGCGCCAGCAGCCAATGGGGGAGCAATTCACCCCTCCACTTT.

This rearrangement joins TRBV28 to TRBJ1-2; TRBD1 agrees at 8 bases. The CDR3 has 13 amino acids. Germline V CDR1 and CDR2: MDHEN, SYDVKM. Trimming at V came to 5 bases and at J to 7 bases, leaving 6 bases not matched to a gene. The CDR3 is CASSPSTGGGYTF. The DNA of the CDR3 is TGTGCCAGCAGTCCCTCTACAGGGGGTGGCTACACCTTC.

The rearrangement uses TRBV30 and TRBJ1-3, with D hard to call. The V and J ends lost 3 bases and 0 bases respectively, with 9 bases between them. Germline CDR1 is GTSNPN and CDR2 is SVGIG (reference sequence). The CDR3 has 14 residues. CDR3 bases: TGTGCCTGGAGACCCCCTTACTCTGGAAACACCATATATTTT. Amino acids: CAWRPPYSGNTIYF.

The CDR3 here is CASKWDGPYGYTF. The CDR3 nucleotides are TGTGCCAGCAAATGGGACGGACCGTATGGCTACACCTTC. This chain joins TRBV2 and TRBJ1-2; TRBD1 is a possible D gene (5 bases). V gave up 7 bases and J gave up 5 bases, with 14 bases separating them. This CDR3 has 13 amino acids. Germline-derived CDR1 and CDR2 are SNHLY and FYNNEI.

The rearrangement links TRBV10-1 to TRBJ2-5; TRBD1 agrees at 9 bases. With 6 bases clipped from V and 5 bases from J, the junction kept 13 bases outside the gene matches. Germline V gene data show CDR1 as WNHNN and CDR2 as SYGVQD (reference sequence). The CDR3 runs 16 residues. The CDR3 here is CASSHGQGSVAETQYF. DNA of the CDR3: TGCGCCAGCAGCCACGGACAGGGGTCAGTGGCGGAGACCCAGTACTTC.

The rearrangement links TRBV7-9 to TRBJ2-1; 9 nucleotides agree with TRBD1. CDR1 is SEHNR and CDR2 is FQNEAQ in the germline V gene (reference sequence). The CDR3 is 16 residues long. Trimming cost V 5 bases and J 5 bases; bases outside gene matches: 10. The CDR3 reads CASSTNPGQGHNEQFF. CDR3 sequence (DNA): TGTGCCAGCAGCACGAACCCGGGACAGGGACACAATGAGCAGTTCTTC.

This clone was counted once. J is TRBJ1-2 and V is TRBV7-8; the D gene is possibly TRBD1 (6 bases). The V end was cut by 6 bases, the J end by 0 bases, with 14 bases between. The CDR3 is 15 amino acids. Per germline, CDR1 SGHVS and CDR2 FQNEAQ. The CDR3, as DNA: TGTGCCAGCAGTTTGCTACAGGGAACTAACTATGGCTACACCTTC. Translating it yields CASSLLQGTNYGYTF.

The chain combines TRBV28 with TRBJ1-1; TRBD1 matches at 8 bases. V trimming: 6 bases; J trimming: 1 base; junction bases outside the gene matches: 1. CDR1 and CDR2 from the germline V gene are MDHEN and SYDVKM. The CDR3 extends over 13 amino acids. The CDR3 is CASRQGGNTEAFF. CDR3 bases: TGTGCCAGCAGACAGGGGGGGAACACTGAAGCTTTCTTT.

The J gene is TRBJ1-1, the V gene TRBV5-4, with D maybe TRBD1 (5 bases). The CDR3 is 15 residues long. V shed 0 bases and J shed 4 bases, with 13 bases lying between them. From germline, CDR1 is SGHNT and CDR2 YYREEE (reference sequence). As DNA, the CDR3 is TGTGCCAGCAGCTTGGCCGGGGGGTTAGGCACTGAAGCTTTCTTT. Translation: CASSLAGGLGTEAFF.

V gene TRBV4-2 combines with J gene TRBJ2-6, with D possibly TRBD1 on 5 matching bases. Trimming took 4 bases from V and 6 from J, leaving 16 bases between them. This CDR3 contains 16 residues. CDR1 is LGHNA, CDR2 YNFKEQ, per germline. The CDR3 spells CASSLGLGAQANVLTF. DNA of the CDR3: TGTGCCAGCAGCCTTGGTCTAGGGGCTCAGGCCAACGTCCTGACTTTC.

This clone showed up just once. This sequence joins TRBV6-1 and TRBJ2-3; TRBD1 aligns across 9 bases. The CDR3 consists of 14 residues. Germline V gives CDR1 MNHNS, CDR2 SASEGT. The ends lost 10 bases at V and 1 base at J; junction bases unmatched: 6. CDR3 in amino acids: CAITGGRGTDTQYF. In DNA form, the CDR3 reads TGTGCCATTACAGGGGGCCGAGGCACAGATACGCAGTATTTT.

The J gene is TRBJ2-7, the V gene TRBV28; D gene ambiguous. The V gene lost 5 bases and the J gene lost 6 bases, with 8 bases spanning the gap. Germline-derived CDR1 and CDR2 are MDHEN and SYDVKM. The CDR3 totals 11 residues. The CDR3 loop is CASSVGSEQYF. In nucleotides, the CDR3 is TGTGCCAGCAGTGTAGGTTCCGAGCAGTACTTC.

The V gene is TRBV6-6, the J gene TRBJ1-1; D remains unclear. Trimming stripped 6 bases from V and 7 bases from J, with 12 bases between. Germline V gives CDR1 MNHNY, CDR2 SVGAGI (reference sequence). The CDR3 totals 12 residues. The CDR3: CASSPNGIEAFF. The CDR3 nucleotides read TGTGCCAGCAGCCCGAACGGCATTGAAGCTTTCTTT.